These 19 T cell receptor beta chains were all obtained from the same sample, sequenced in a study of blood T cell repertoires in COVID-19. The repertoire was sequenced with immunoSEQ multiplex PCR; TCRdb's copy has only in-frame clones and lacks some. The sample records 130,000 to 150,000 clones, under 90% being singletons. The sample was peripheral blood. Every receptor here comes from a human donor in a cohort sampled during active COVID-19.

This chain joins TRBV7-9 and TRBJ2-3; D may be TRBD1 (5 bases). The CDR3 is 15 amino acids. Germline CDR1 SEHNR, CDR2 FQNEAQ (reference sequence). The germline V and J ends were trimmed by 2 bases and 1 base, with 10 bases remaining between them. This CDR3 is CASSLRGDRTDTQYF. CDR3 coding DNA: TGTGCCAGCAGCTTAAGGGGCGATCGCACAGATACGCAGTATTTT.

The chain joins TRBV4-1 to TRBJ2-7; TRBD2 aligns across 10 bases. The CDR3 consists of 18 residues. Germline V gene data show CDR1 as MGHRA and CDR2 as YSYEKL. Trimming took 4 bases from V and 0 from J; bases not matched to a gene: 12. CDR3 nucleotide sequence: TGCGCCAGCAGCCCCCTAGGCTTGGGACTAGCGTACTCCTACGAGCAGTACTTC. Residues: CASSPLGLGLAYSYEQYF.

This rearrangement joins TRBV7-3 to TRBJ2-2; the match to TRBD2 covers 12 bases. Per the germline V gene, CDR1 is SGHTA and CDR2 is FQGTGA. Unmatched junction bases numbered 5, after V lost 5 bases and J lost 7 bases. CDR3 size: 15 residues. This CDR3 reads CASSPRTSGVGELFF. The CDR3 DNA sequence: TGTGCCAGCAGCCCCCGGACTAGCGGGGTCGGGGAGCTGTTTTTT.

A single count supports this clone. Written as DNA, the CDR3 is TGTGCCAGCGCAACAGGGCTCCACACCGGGGAGCTGTTTTTT. Protein sequence: CASATGLHTGELFF. The V gene is TRBV27, the J gene TRBJ2-2, with D tentatively TRBD1 (6 bases). The CDR3 is 14 amino acids. V was trimmed by 8 bases and J by 3 bases, leaving 13 bases between them. Germline lookup yields CDR1 MNHEY and CDR2 SMNVEV (reference sequence).

The chain recombines TRBV3-1 (or the pseudogene TRBV3-2) with TRBJ2-7; 9 bases map to TRBD2. The V gene's germline CDR1 is LGHDT and CDR2 YNNKEL (reference sequence). The V segment lost 3 bases and the J segment 4 bases; nucleotides outside the gene matches: 7. The CDR3 runs to 15 residues. CDR3 sequence (DNA): TGTGCCAGCAGCCAGGTTAGCGGGGGCCCTTACGAGCAGTACTTC. It encodes CASSQVSGGPYEQYF.

The CDR3 reads CASSFGTFGSYEQYF. The CDR3 nucleotides are TGTGCCAGCAGCTTCGGGACATTTGGATCCTACGAGCAGTACTTC. The V gene is TRBV5-5, the J gene TRBJ2-7; D possibly corresponds to TRBD1 (6 bases). Trimming took 2 bases from V and 1 from J, leaving 13 bases between them. The germline V gene encodes CDR1 SGHKS and CDR2 YYEKEE (reference sequence). The CDR3 extends over 15 amino acids.

The rearrangement links TRBV6-5 to TRBJ2-1; D not certain. The germline CDR1 and CDR2 sequences are MNHEY and SVGAGI. The CDR3 consists of 16 residues. Trimming left V 2 bases short and J 1 base short, with 12 bases between. CDR3 sequence: CASSYDPRKSYNEQFF. The CDR3 DNA sequence: TGTGCCAGCAGTTACGATCCGCGGAAATCCTACAATGAGCAGTTCTTC.

This chain links TRBV3-1 (or the pseudogene TRBV3-2) with TRBJ2-2; 10 bases agree with TRBD2. CDR3 length equals 16 residues. Trimming at V came to 2 bases and at J to 1 base, leaving 1 base not matched to a gene. Germline V gene sequence: CDR1 LGHDT, CDR2 YNNKEL (reference sequence). The CDR3 loop is CASSQLAGVNTGELFF. CDR3 nucleotides: TGTGCCAGCAGCCAACTAGCGGGGGTGAACACCGGGGAGCTGTTTTTT.

The rearrangement uses TRBV6-1 and TRBJ2-7; perhaps TRBD2 as D (5 bases). The germline V and J ends were trimmed by 3 bases and 7 bases, with 16 bases remaining between them. The CDR3 length is 14 residues. Germline-derived CDR1 and CDR2 are MNHNS and SASEGT. The CDR3 sequence: CASSEAGGLREQYF. Here the CDR3 DNA reads TGTGCCAGCAGTGAGGCCGGAGGCCTGAGAGAGCAGTACTTC.

The V call is TRBV28, the J call TRBJ2-7; 8 bases line up with TRBD1. The CDR3 contains 13 residues. Trimming at V came to 6 bases and at J to 6 bases, leaving 7 bases not matched to a gene. Germline V gene lookup returns CDR1 MDHEN and CDR2 SYDVKM. In DNA form, the CDR3 reads TGTGCCAGCAGCCCGGGACAGGTAGGCGAGCAGTACTTC. It is translated as CASSPGQVGEQYF.

This chain links TRBV29-1 with TRBJ1-1; 7 bases map to TRBD1. The CDR3 consists of 13 residues. In germline, CDR1 is SQVTM, CDR2 ANQGSEA. CDR3 nucleotides: TGCGGAGCTCTGGGACAGTTGAACACTGAAGCTTTCTTT. Translation: CGALGQLNTEAFF.

This chain uses TRBV7-9 with TRBJ1-1; possibly TRBD1 for D (5 bases). There are 16 residues in the CDR3. V lost 3 bases, J lost 3 bases, and 17 bases lay in between. Germline CDR1 SEHNR, CDR2 FQNEAQ (reference sequence). CDR3 sequence: CASSLGPLLEYTEAFF. The CDR3 DNA is TGTGCCAGCAGCTTGGGGCCGCTATTAGAGTACACTGAAGCTTTCTTT. Looking up the rest from reference TRBV7-9 and TRBJ1-1 gives the full variable domain: DTGVSQNPRHKITKRGQNVTFRCDPISEHNRLYWYRQTLGQGPEFLTYFQNEAQLEKSRLLSDRFSAERPKGSFSTLEIQRTEQGDSAMYLCASSLGPLLEYTEAFFGQGTRLTVV.

The chain joins TRBV19 to TRBJ2-1, with 11 bases lining up with TRBD2. The germline V gene encodes CDR1 LNHDA and CDR2 SQIVND (reference sequence). The CDR3 extends over 15 amino acids. The V and J ends lost 6 bases and 13 bases, in that order; junction bases with no gene match: 14. DNA of the CDR3: TGTGCCAGTAGCATTACTAGCGGGGGTAGTAGTCGACAGTTCTTC. Protein sequence: CASSITSGGSSRQFF.

The V call is TRBV4-2, the J call TRBJ2-7; 8 bases fit TRBD1. With V trimmed by 1 base and J by 6 bases, 8 bases remained unmatched. Germline assignment: CDR1 LGHNA and CDR2 YNFKEQ. The CDR3 length is 15 residues. The CDR3 here is CASSQVGRTGFEQYF. The CDR3 DNA reads as TGTGCCAGCAGCCAAGTCGGACGGACAGGGTTCGAGCAGTACTTC.

This chain links TRBV5-1 with TRBJ2-1; no definite D call. Trimming pared 3 bases from V and 9 bases from J, leaving 10 bases between. In germline, CDR1 is SGHRS, CDR2 YFSETQ. There are 12 residues in the CDR3. The DNA for the CDR3 is TGCGCCAGCAGCTCTAATTTGAGTGAGCAGTTCTTC. It codes for CASSSNLSEQFF.

J is TRBJ2-3 and V is TRBV4-1; D gene unclear. Germline CDR1 and CDR2: MGHRA and YSYEKL. This CDR3 contains 17 residues. The V gene lost 2 bases and the J gene lost 0 bases, with 15 bases spanning the gap. CDR3 nucleotides: TGCGCCAGCAGCCAACACAGACAAGGTTCTAGCACAGATACGCAGTATTTT. It translates to CASSQHRQGSSTDTQYF.

The J gene is TRBJ2-3, the V gene TRBV25-1; 9 nucleotides match TRBD1. CDR3 length: 14 amino acids. Germline V gives CDR1 MGHDK, CDR2 SYGVNS. Losses at the gene ends were 4 bases for V and 6 bases for J; bases not matched to a gene: 5. The CDR3: CASSVGQGKDTQYF. The CDR3 nucleotides read TGTGCCAGCAGTGTGGGACAGGGCAAGGATACGCAGTATTTT.

The chain has TRBV30 and TRBJ2-7; TRBD1 is a possible D gene (5 bases). The CDR3 consists of 14 residues. V was pared by 0 bases and J by 7 bases, with 16 bases between. CDR1 and CDR2 (germline): GTSNPN, SVGIG (reference sequence). The CDR3 sequence is CAWSVGWGAKEQYF. DNA for the CDR3: TGTGCCTGGAGTGTTGGCTGGGGCGCGAAGGAGCAGTACTTC.

V is TRBV5-6 and J is TRBJ1-6, with 7 bases fitting TRBD1. With 2 bases clipped from V and 8 bases from J, the junction kept 4 bases outside the gene matches. This CDR3 has 14 amino acids. The germline V gene has CDR1 SGHDT and CDR2 YYEEEE. The CDR3 DNA sequence: TGTGCCAGCAGCTTCGGACAGGCGGATTCACCCCTCCACTTT. Protein: CASSFGQADSPLHF.